The 16 T cell receptor beta chains below were found in one sample sequenced in a study of PD-1 blockade in classical Hodgkin lymphoma. Sequencing was performed with immunoSEQ multiplex PCR; in TCRdb, only in-frame clones are kept and a portion is missing. The sample lists more than 35,000 clones; over 60% were seen once. Each and every patient relapsed after autologous stem cell transplantation, and patients got differing brentuximab vedotin exposure. This specimen was peripheral blood mononuclear cells (PBMCs), taken at baseline. The receptor source for this set is a human donor with classical Hodgkin lymphoma.

The chain uses TRBV30 and TRBJ2-3; D call uncertain. V gave up 2 bases and J gave up 10 bases, with 13 bases separating them. The CDR3 contains 12 residues. The germline V gene encodes CDR1 GTSNPN and CDR2 SVGIG (reference sequence). Written as DNA, the CDR3 is TGTGCCTGGAGTCCCACAGCCAGACCGCAGTATTTT. It codes for CAWSPTARPQYF.

This chain uses TRBV5-4 with TRBJ2-7, with D unclear. CDR1 and CDR2 from the germline V gene are SGHNT and YYREEE (reference sequence). V was clipped by 4 bases and J by 5 bases, with 13 bases between them. The CDR3 is made up of 13 amino acids. The CDR3, as DNA: TGTGCCAGCAGCACACGGCGAGGCGACGAGCAGTACTTC. Its translation: CASSTRRGDEQYF.

The chain couples TRBV19 to TRBJ2-7, with 7 positions matching TRBD1. V trimming: 8 bases; J trimming: 3 bases; junction bases outside the gene matches: 4. This CDR3 contains 12 residues. Germline CDR1 and CDR2: LNHDA and SQIVND (reference sequence). CDR3 loop: CASQDRNYEQYF. Written as DNA, the CDR3 is TGTGCCAGTCAGGACAGGAACTACGAGCAGTACTTC.

The chain couples TRBV11-3 to TRBJ2-7, with TRBD1 matching over 11 bases. J was trimmed by 5 bases and V by 1 base; bases with no gene match: 4. This CDR3 has 15 amino acids. From germline, CDR1 is SGHNT and CDR2 YENEEA. Here the CDR3 DNA reads TGTGCCAGCAGCTTAGGGGGGACAGGGGGACACGAGCAGTACTTC. Translating gives CASSLGGTGGHEQYF.

CDR3 nucleotides: TGTGCCAGCAGCCAACAAACGGGACTAGCGGGAGGGGGGATAGAGAATGAGCAGTTCTTC. The encoded protein is CASSQQTGLAGGGIENEQFF. The J gene is TRBJ2-1, the V gene TRBV11-3; the match to TRBD2 covers 16 bases. Germline V gives CDR1 SGHNT, CDR2 YENEEA. The length of the CDR3 is 20 residues. The junction had 17 bases not matched to a gene; V was cut back by 5 bases and J by 7 bases. The entire variable domain, with the rest obtained from reference TRBV11-3 and TRBJ2-1, is as follows: EAGVVQSPRYKIIEKKQPVAFWCNPISGHNTLYWYLQNLGQGPELLIRYENEEAVDDSQLPKDRFSAERLKGVDSTLKIQPAELGDSAVYLCASSQQTGLAGGGIENEQFFGPGTRLTVL.

The V and J genes are TRBV6-1 and TRBJ2-7, with 8 bases lining up with TRBD1. V lost 6 bases to trimming and J lost 0 bases; unmatched junction nucleotides: 4. CDR3 length: 14 residues. Per the germline V gene, CDR1 is MNHNS and CDR2 is SASEGT. CDR3 nucleotides: TGTGCCAGCAGAAGGACAGGGAGCTCCTACGAGCAGTACTTC. Translating gives CASRRTGSSYEQYF.

The CDR3 DNA sequence: TGTGCCACCAGCAGAGATCCGGAGGCTTGGGCCAAAAACATTCAGTACTTC. Its protein product is CATSRDPEAWAKNIQYF. This rearrangement joins TRBV15 to TRBJ2-4; weak D call: TRBD2 (5 bases). Germline CDR1 is LNHNV and CDR2 is YYDKDF (reference sequence). Trimming stripped 0 bases from V and 1 base from J, with 13 bases between. This CDR3 has 17 amino acids. Looking up the rest from reference TRBV15 and TRBJ2-4 gives the full variable domain: DAMVIQNPRYQVTQFGKPVTLSCSQTLNHNVMYWYQQKSSQAPKLLFHYYDKDFNNEADTPDNFQSRRPNTSFCFLDIRSPGLGDTAMYLCATSRDPEAWAKNIQYFGAGTRLSVL.

A single count supports this clone. The rearrangement links TRBV6-5 to TRBJ1-4; weak D call: TRBD1 (5 bases). Germline CDR1 reads MNHEY; CDR2 reads SVGAGI. This CDR3 region has 14 residues. V lost 5 bases, J lost 7 bases, and 14 bases lay in between. This CDR3 is CASSRTGRGEKLFF. The CDR3 coding sequence is TGTGCCAGCAGTCGGACGGGGCGTGGTGAAAAACTGTTTTTT.

This chain connects TRBV7-2 to TRBJ2-1; D is possibly TRBD1 (6 bases). This CDR3 comprises 14 residues. The V gene lost 1 base and the J gene lost 6 bases, with 10 bases spanning the gap. CDR1 is SGHTA, CDR2 FQGNSA, per germline. CDR3 nucleotide sequence: TGTGCCAGCAGCTTAGGACAGGTTTCCAATGAGCAGTTCTTC. Its translation is CASSLGQVSNEQFF. Filled out from reference TRBV7-2 and TRBJ2-1, the complete variable domain reads GAGVSQSPSNKVTEKGKDVELRCDPISGHTALYWYRQSLGQGLEFLIYFQGNSAPDKSGLPSDRFSAERTGGSVSTLTIQRTQQEDSAVYLCASSLGQVSNEQFFGPGTRLTVL.

This rearrangement joins TRBV28 to TRBJ2-1; D possibly corresponds to TRBD2 (5 bases). The CDR3 loop spans 15 amino acids. V was clipped by 6 bases and J by 0 bases, with 12 bases between them. The germline V gene has CDR1 MDHEN and CDR2 SYDVKM. The CDR3 coding sequence is TGTGCCAGCAGATCGGCCCGGGACTCCTACAATGAGCAGTTCTTC. Amino acid sequence: CASRSARDSYNEQFF.

The CDR3: CASSLWAGDPREQYF. For the CDR3, the DNA is TGTGCCAGCAGTTTATGGGCAGGAGACCCGCGGGAGCAGTACTTC. V and J are TRBV27 and TRBJ2-7; D is undetermined. This CDR3 region has 15 residues. Trimming removed 1 base from V and 7 bases from J, with 17 bases in between. The V gene's germline CDR1 is MNHEY and CDR2 SMNVEV (reference sequence).

The J gene is TRBJ1-5, the V gene TRBV18; possibly TRBD1 for D (6 bases). Germline V gene sequence: CDR1 KGHSH, CDR2 LQKENI. This CDR3 has 17 residues. Trimming left V 9 bases short and J 2 bases short, with 23 bases between. The CDR3 coding sequence is TGTGCCAGTTCCGAGTCAGGGGTCCTCTATGGCAATCAGCCCCAGCATTTT. Translated: CASSESGVLYGNQPQHF. Drawing the rest from reference TRBV18 and TRBJ1-5, the complete variable domain is NAGVMQNPRHLVRRRGQEARLRCSPMKGHSHVYWYRQLPEEGLKFMVYLQKENIIDESGMPKERFSAEFPKEGPSILRIQQVVRGDSAAYFCASSESGVLYGNQPQHFGDGTRLSIL.

This clone is classed as medium-sized (0.01 to 0.1%). The chain uses TRBV29-1 and TRBJ2-5; D remains ambiguous. The CDR3 has 14 residues. Germline V gene data show CDR1 as SQVTM and CDR2 as ANQGSEA. V lost 0 bases and J 2 bases, leaving 10 bases between the germline ends. CDR3 residues: CSVEDDGKQETQYF. The DNA of the CDR3 is TGCAGCGTTGAAGATGATGGGAAACAAGAGACCCAGTACTTC.

This clone appeared a few times. The chain recombines TRBV5-6 with TRBJ2-1; TRBD2 matches 8 bases. The CDR3 loop spans 11 amino acids. Trimming removed 4 bases from V and 10 bases from J; junction bases left unmatched: 1. Germline values: CDR1 SGHDT, CDR2 YYEEEE. Written as DNA, the CDR3 is TGTGCCAGCAGCCGGGAGGGGGAGCAGTTCTTC. Protein: CASSREGEQFF.

Comment on this clone: Other DNA sequences in the same sample also yield this CDR3. The genes are TRBV6-5 and TRBJ2-2, with D unclear. Germline CDR1 is MNHEY and CDR2 is SVGAGI. CDR3 length equals 15 residues. The V end was cut by 3 bases, the J end by 1 base, with 9 bases between. CDR3 amino acids: CASSYRAVNTGELFF. The CDR3, as DNA: TGTGCCAGCAGTTATCGGGCAGTGAACACCGGGGAGCTGTTTTTT.

The chain carries TRBV11-2 and TRBJ2-2; D is ambiguous. Trimming took off 5 bases at V and 6 bases at J, with 16 bases between the two ends. CDR1 is SGHAT, CDR2 FQNNGV, per germline. The CDR3 has 15 residues. CDR3 residues: CASSPWVGVAGELFF. The CDR3 DNA is TGTGCCAGCAGCCCTTGGGTGGGTGTCGCCGGGGAGCTGTTTTTT.